This T cell receptor (beta chain) was sequenced in a study of blood T cell repertoires in COVID-19. The germline V gene encodes CDR1 SQVTM and CDR2 ANQGSEA. The germline V and J ends were trimmed by 2 bases and 7 bases, with 4 bases remaining between them. The CDR3 consists of 10 residues. Libraries were prepared by immunoSEQ multiplex PCR; TCRdb keeps only in-frame clonotypes and omits some of them. The sample lists 150,000 to 200,000 clones, 70% to 90% occurring once. The receptor's source is a woman in her fifties or sixties who had recovered from COVID-19. The gene calls are TRBV29-1 and TRBJ2-3; D not certain. The sample was PBMCs or T cells enriched from blood (not recorded which). This chain's CDR3 is CSVEYYTQYF. The DNA of the CDR3 is TGCAGCGTTGAATACTATACGCAGTATTTT.